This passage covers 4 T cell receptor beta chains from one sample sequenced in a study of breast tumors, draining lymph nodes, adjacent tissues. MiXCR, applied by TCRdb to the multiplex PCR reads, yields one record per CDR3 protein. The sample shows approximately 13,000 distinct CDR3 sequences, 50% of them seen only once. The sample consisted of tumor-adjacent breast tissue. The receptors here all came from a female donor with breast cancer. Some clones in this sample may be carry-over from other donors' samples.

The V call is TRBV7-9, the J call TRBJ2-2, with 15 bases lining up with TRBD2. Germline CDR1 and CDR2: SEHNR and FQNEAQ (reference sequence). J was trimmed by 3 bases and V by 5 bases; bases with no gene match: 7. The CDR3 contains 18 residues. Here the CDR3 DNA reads TGTGCCAGCAGCCACGGACTAGCGGGAGGGCAGGACACCGGGGAGCTGTTTTTT. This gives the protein CASSHGLAGGQDTGELFF.

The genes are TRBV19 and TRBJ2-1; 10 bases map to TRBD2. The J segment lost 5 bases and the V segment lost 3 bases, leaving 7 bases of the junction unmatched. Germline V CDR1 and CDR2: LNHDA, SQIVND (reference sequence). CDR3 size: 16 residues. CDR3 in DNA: TGTGCCAGTAGTATTCAAGGGACTAGCGCCAACAATGAGCAGTTCTTC. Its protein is CASSIQGTSANNEQFF.

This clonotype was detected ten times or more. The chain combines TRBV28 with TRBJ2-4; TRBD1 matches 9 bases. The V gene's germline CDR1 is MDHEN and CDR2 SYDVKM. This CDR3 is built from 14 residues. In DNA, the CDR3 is TGTGCTACCCTACGGGACAGGGTACAAAACATTCAGTACTTC. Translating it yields CATLRDRVQNIQYF. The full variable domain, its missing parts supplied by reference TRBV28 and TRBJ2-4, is DVKVTQSSRYLVKRTGEKVFLECVQDMDHENMFWYRQDPGLGLRLIYFSYDVKMKEKGDIPEGYSVSREKKERFSLILESASTNQTSMYLCATLRDRVQNIQYFGAGTRLSVL.

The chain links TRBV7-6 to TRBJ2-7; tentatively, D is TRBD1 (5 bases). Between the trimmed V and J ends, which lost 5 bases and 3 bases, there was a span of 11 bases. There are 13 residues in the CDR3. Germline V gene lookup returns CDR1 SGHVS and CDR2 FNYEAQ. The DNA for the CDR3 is TGTGCCAGCAGCCTAGGGGTGGGCTACGAGCAGTACTTC. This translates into CASSLGVGYEQYF.